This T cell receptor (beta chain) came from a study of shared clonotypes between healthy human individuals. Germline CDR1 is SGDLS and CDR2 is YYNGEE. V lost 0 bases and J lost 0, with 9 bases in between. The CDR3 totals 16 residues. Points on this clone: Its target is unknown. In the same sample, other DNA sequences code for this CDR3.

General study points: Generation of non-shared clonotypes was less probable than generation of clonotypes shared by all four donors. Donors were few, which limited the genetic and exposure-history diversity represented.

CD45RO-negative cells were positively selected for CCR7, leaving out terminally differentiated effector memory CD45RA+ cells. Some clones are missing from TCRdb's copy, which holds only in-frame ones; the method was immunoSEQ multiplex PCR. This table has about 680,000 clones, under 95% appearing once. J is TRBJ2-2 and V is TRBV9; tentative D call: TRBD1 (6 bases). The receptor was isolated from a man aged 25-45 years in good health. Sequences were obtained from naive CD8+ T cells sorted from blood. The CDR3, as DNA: TGTGCCAGCAGCGTAGGAGGGGGAGCGAACACCGGGGAGCTGTTTTTT. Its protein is CASSVGGGANTGELFF.